This TCR beta chain derives from a study of T-cell memory formation after mild COVID-19 (dated by TCRdb to the early 2020s). At the level of the whole study: TCR sequence clusters from the two donors were largely donor specific. The cohort comprised two young, previously healthy adult volunteers, one female and one male. Longitudinal TCRalpha and TCRbeta repertoire sequencing tracked T-cell clones expanding and contracting after mild COVID-19 in a couple of donors. Paper-wide results and their limitations: Contracting CD4+ clones turned up mainly in the CM and EM memory subsets, whereas EMRA was where CD8+ clones were enriched. SARS-CoV-2 specificity was not confirmed for the second-wave clones peaking on day 37. Some responding clones were found in pre-infection memory, which suggests that pre-existing cross-reactive memory T cells took part in the SARS-CoV-2 response. The study covered only a couple of mild cases, and larger cohorts including severe cases with pre-infection samples were considered necessary. Balanced CD4/CD8 phenotypes were observed for clones contracting from day 15 to 85, whereas a bias towards CD4+ was observed for a second wave of clones expanding from day 15 to 37.

The instrument was an Illumina NovaSeq 6000. TCRalpha and TCRbeta cDNA libraries were built by 5'RACE with constant-segment primers, adding sample barcodes and unique molecular identifiers. Trizol reagent was used to extract RNA from every sample. The libraries were amplified in two PCR steps, and the second step added a second sample barcode and Illumina TruSeq adapters. Libraries were sequenced on an Illumina NovaSeq with 2 x 150 bp paired-end reads. Processing in the source paper ran as follows. Reads were demultiplexed and collapsed into UMI-guided consensus sequences with migec v1.2.7. Using mixcr v2.1.11, the UMI consensuses were aligned to TRA and TRB V and J templates and assembled into clonotypes. A clonotype was counted as expanded or contracted only if both edgeR and NoisET called the change significant, with noise models trained on biological replicates. For edgeR calls, a false discovery rate-adjusted p below 0.01 and a log2 fold-change threshold of 1 were applied. PCA with hierarchical clustering of max-normalized trajectories of the 1000 most abundant clonotypes was used as exploratory dynamics analysis. Separately sequenced CD4+ and CD8+ repertoires were used to assign the CD4 or CD8 phenotype of responding clones. TCRdb reprocessing: public reads trimmed at Q25 with fastp, clones called with MiXCR, in-frame beta chains kept. Identical CDR3 proteins give one entry, which carries the most common genes and DNA. The V and J calls here are based on TCRdb, not the publication. The sample has 410,000 or so distinct CDR3 sequences on record, 23% of them singletons. Roughly 14% of the sample comes from the top ten.

Ficoll-Paque density gradient centrifugation was the method used to isolate PBMCs. V gives up 5 bases and J gives up 4 bases, and the segment between their germline ends measures 17 bases. From its cysteine to its phenylalanine, the CDR3 spans 15 amino acids. Only CDR3 DNA is held: 45 bases, read in frame from base 1. CDR1 and CDR2 are drawn from the germline V gene (reference sequence): SEHNR, FQNEAQ. Regarding this clonotype: Its specific antigen is unknown. Nothing much larger sits one base from this clone, and base qualities are not available.

The sample consisted of PBMCs or a T cell subset sorted from them (not recorded which). The origin of this receptor is an adult woman who had mild COVID-19 (a few samples of this study predate the infection). The sample titles of this study are shuffled in the database, so cell type and time point are left out; the donor was told from shared clones. This chain joins TRBV7-9 to TRBJ2-5; the D gene cannot be named for sure. DNA sequence: TGTGCCAGCAGCCCAACAAGGCATACCGGAGAGACCCAGTACTTC. It encodes CASSPTRHTGETQYF.